Included here is one TCR beta chain sequence, with context. What it binds is unknown. The record originates from a study of T-cell memory formation after mild COVID-19. Study background: For the most part, TCR clusters were specific to one donor. The study, taken as a whole, reports: Clones contracting across day 15 to 85 had a balanced CD4/CD8 profile; later expanding clones leaned CD4+. CD4+ contracting clones were mainly CM and EM; CD8+ ones, EMRA.

It was 5'RACE with constant-segment primers that produced the TCR alpha and TCR beta cDNA libraries, which carried sample barcodes and UMIs. MiXCR, run by TCRdb on the 5' RACE reads, gives a single entry per CDR3 protein. The sample includes a few hundred thousand distinct CDR3 sequences, approximately 16% of them seen just once. The receptor was isolated from a man aged 18 to 29 who had mild COVID-19 (a few samples of this study predate the infection). Cell type and time point are not known. The sequenced sample was PBMCs or a T cell subset sorted from them (not recorded which).

The CDR3 protein is CSARHRAYGVNTEAFF. CDR3 sequence (DNA): TGCAGTGCCCGCCACCGGGCCTATGGAGTGAACACTGAAGCTTTCTTT. J is TRBJ1-1 and V is TRBV20-1, with D unclear. Between the trimmed V and J ends, which lost 6 bases and 0 bases, there was a span of 20 bases. Germline V CDR1 and CDR2: DFQATT, SNEGSKA (reference sequence). CDR3 length equals 16 residues.